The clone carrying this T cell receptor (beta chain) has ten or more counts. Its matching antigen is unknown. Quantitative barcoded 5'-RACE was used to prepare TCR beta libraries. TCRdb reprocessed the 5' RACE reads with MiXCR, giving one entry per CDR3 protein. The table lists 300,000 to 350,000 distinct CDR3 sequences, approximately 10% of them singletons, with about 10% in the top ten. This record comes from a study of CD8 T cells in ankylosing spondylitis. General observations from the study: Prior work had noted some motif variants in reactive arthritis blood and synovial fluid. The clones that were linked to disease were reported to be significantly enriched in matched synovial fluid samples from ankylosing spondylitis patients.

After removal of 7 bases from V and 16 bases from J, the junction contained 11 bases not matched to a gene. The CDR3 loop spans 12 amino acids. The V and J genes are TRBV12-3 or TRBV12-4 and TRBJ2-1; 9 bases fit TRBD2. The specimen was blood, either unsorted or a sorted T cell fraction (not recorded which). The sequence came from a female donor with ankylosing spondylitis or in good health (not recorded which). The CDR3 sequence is CASTKTGTSPFF. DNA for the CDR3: TGTGCCAGCACTAAAACCGGGACTAGCCCTTTCTTC.